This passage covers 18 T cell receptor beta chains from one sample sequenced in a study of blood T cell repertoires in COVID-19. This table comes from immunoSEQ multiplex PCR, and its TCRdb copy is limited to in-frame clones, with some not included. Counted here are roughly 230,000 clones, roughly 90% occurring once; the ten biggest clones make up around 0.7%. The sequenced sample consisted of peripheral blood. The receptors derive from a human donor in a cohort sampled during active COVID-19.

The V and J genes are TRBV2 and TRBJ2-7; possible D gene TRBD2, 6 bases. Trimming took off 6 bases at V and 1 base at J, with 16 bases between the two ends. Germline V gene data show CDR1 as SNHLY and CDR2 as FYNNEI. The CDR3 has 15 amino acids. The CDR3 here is CASRGGGLISYEQYF. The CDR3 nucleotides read TGTGCCAGCAGGGGGGGTGGACTAATTTCCTACGAGCAGTACTTC.

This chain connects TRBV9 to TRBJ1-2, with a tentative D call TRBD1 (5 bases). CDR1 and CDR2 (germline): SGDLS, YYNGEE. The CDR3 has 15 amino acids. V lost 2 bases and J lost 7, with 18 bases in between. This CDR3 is CASSVAGRPTGGYTF. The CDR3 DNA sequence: TGTGCCAGCAGCGTGGCGGGACGGCCGACGGGTGGCTACACCTTC.

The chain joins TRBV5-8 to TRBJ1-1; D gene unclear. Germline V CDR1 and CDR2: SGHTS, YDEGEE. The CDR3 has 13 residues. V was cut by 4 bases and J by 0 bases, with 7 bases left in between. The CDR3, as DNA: TGTGCCAGCAGCCCCTACTTGAACACTGAAGCTTTCTTT. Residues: CASSPYLNTEAFF. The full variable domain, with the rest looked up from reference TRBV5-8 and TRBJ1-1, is EAGVTQSPTHLIKTRGQQATLRCSPISGHTSVYWYQQALGLGLQFLLWYDEGEERNRGNFPPRFSGRQFPNYSSELNVNALELEDSALYLCASSPYLNTEAFFGQGTRLTVV.

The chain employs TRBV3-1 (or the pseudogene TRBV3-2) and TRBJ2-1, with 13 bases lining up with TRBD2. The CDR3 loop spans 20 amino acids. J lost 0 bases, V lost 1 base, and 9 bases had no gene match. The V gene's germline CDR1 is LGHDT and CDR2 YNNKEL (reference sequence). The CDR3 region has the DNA TGTGCCAGCAGCCAAGCGCGACTAGCGGGGGGTCCGAGCTCCTACAATGAGCAGTTCTTC. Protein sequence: CASSQARLAGGPSSYNEQFF.

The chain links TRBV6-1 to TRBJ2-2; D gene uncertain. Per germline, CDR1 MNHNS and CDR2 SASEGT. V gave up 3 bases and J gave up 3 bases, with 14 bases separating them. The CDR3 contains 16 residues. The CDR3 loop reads CASSDRGRTDTGELFF. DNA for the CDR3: TGTGCCAGCAGTGACAGAGGTAGAACGGACACCGGGGAGCTGTTTTTT.

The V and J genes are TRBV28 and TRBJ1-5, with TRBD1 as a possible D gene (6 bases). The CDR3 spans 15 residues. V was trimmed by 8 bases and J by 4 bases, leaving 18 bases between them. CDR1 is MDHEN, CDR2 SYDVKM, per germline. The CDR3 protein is CASHPPWTANQPQHF. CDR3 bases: TGTGCCAGCCATCCCCCTTGGACAGCTAATCAGCCCCAGCATTTT.

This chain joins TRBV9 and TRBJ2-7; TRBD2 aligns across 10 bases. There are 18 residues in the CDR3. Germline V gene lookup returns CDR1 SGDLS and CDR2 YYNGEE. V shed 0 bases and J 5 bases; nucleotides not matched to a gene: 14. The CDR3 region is CASSVGSRWSGGGHEQYF. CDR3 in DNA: TGTGCCAGCAGCGTAGGTTCCAGATGGAGCGGGGGGGGCCACGAGCAGTACTTC.

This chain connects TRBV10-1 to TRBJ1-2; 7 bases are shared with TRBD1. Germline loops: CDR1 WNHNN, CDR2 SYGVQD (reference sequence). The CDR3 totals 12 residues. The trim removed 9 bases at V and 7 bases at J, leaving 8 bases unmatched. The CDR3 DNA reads TGCGCCAGAGAAGGCAGGGGGTTTGGCTACACCTTC. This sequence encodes CAREGRGFGYTF.

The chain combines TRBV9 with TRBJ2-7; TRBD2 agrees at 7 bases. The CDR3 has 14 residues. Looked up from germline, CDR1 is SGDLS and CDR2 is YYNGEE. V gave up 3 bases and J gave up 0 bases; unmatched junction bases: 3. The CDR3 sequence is CASSAWGGSYEQYF. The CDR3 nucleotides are TGTGCCAGCAGCGCATGGGGGGGCTCCTACGAGCAGTACTTC. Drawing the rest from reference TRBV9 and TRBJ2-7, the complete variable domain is DSGVTQTPKHLITATGQRVTLRCSPRSGDLSVYWYQQSLDQGLQFLIQYYNGEERAKGNILERFSAQQFPDLHSELNLSSLELGDSALYFCASSAWGGSYEQYFGPGTRLTVT.

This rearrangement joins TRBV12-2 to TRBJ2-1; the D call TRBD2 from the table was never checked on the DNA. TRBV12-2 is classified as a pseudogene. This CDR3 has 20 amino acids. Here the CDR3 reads CASRLAGTSGSKYSSNEQFF. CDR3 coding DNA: TGTGCAAGTCGCTTAGCCGGGACTAGCGGGAGTAAGTACTCGTCCAATGAGCAGTTCTTC.

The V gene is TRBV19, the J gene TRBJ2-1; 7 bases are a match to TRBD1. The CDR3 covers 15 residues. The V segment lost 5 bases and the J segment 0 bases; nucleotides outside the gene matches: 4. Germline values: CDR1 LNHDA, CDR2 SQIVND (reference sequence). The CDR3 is CASSPGQSSYNEQFF. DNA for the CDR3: TGTGCCAGTAGTCCGGGACAGAGCTCCTACAATGAGCAGTTCTTC.

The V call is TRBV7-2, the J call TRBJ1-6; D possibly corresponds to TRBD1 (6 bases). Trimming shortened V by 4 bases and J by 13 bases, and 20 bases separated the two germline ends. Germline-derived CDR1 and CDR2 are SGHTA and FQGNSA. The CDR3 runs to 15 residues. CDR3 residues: CASSSRGGTFYPLHF. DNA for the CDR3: TGTGCCAGCAGCTCAAGGGGGGGGACGTTCTACCCCCTCCACTTT. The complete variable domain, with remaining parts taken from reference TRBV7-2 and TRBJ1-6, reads GAGVSQSPSNKVTEKGKDVELRCDPISGHTALYWYRQSLGQGLEFLIYFQGNSAPDKSGLPSDRFSAERTGGSVSTLTIQRTQQEDSAVYLCASSSRGGTFYPLHFGNGTRLTVT.

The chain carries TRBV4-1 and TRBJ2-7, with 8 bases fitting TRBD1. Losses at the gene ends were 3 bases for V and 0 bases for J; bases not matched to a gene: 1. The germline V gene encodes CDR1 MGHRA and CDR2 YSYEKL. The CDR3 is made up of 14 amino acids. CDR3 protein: CASSHGQGSYEQYF. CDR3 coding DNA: TGCGCCAGCAGCCACGGACAGGGCTCCTACGAGCAGTACTTC.

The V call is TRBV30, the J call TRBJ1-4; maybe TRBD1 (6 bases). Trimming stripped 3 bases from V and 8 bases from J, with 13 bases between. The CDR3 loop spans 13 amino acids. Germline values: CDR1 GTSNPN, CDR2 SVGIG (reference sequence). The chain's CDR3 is CAWSPGQTEKLFF. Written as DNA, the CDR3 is TGTGCCTGGAGCCCCGGACAGACCGAAAAACTGTTTTTT.

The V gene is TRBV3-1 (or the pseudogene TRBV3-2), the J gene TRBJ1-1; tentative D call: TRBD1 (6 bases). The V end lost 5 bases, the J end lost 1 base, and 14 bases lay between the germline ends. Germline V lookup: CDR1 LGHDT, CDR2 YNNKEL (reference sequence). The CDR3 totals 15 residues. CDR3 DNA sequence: TGTGCCAGCAGCTATATGTTACAGGGGAACACTGAAGCTTTCTTT. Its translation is CASSYMLQGNTEAFF.

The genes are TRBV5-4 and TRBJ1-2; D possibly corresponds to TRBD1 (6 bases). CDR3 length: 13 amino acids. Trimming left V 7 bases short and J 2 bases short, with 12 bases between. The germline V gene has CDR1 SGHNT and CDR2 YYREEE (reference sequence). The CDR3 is CASGSDRNYGYTF. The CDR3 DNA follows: TGTGCCAGCGGATCCGACAGGAACTATGGCTACACCTTC.

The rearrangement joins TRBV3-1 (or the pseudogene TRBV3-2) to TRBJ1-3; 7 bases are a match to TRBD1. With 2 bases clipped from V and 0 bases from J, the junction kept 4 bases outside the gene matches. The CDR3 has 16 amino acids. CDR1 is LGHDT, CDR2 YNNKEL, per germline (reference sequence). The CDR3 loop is CASSQSRGSSGNTIYF. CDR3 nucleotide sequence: TGTGCCAGCAGCCAATCCAGGGGGAGCTCTGGAAACACCATATATTTT.

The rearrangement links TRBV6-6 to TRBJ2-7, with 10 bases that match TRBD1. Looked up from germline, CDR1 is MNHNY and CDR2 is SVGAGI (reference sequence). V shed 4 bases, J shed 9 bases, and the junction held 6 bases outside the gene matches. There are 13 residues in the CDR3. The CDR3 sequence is CASSSGTGAWQYF. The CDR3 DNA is TGTGCCAGCAGTTCTGGGACAGGGGCATGGCAGTACTTC.